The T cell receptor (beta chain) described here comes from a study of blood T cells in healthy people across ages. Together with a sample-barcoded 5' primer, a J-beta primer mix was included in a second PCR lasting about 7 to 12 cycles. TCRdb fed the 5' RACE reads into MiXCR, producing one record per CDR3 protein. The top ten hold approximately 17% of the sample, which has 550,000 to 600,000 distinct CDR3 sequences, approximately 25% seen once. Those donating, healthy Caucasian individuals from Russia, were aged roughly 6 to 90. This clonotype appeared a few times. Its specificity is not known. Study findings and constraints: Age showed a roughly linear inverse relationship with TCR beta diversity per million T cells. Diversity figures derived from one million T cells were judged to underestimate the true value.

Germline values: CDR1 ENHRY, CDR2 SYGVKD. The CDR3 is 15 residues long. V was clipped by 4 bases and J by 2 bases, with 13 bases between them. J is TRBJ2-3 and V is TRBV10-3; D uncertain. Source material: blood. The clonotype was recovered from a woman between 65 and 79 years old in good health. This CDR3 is CAISAQVPPTDTQYF. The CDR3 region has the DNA TGTGCCATCAGTGCCCAGGTGCCCCCCACAGATACGCAGTATTTT.